This T cell receptor (beta chain) was obtained from a study of blood T cell repertoires in COVID-19. Across the study: PBMCs, B-cell-depleted T cells, or T cells provided the cDNA or gDNA that made up the material.

Produced via immunoSEQ multiplex PCR; TCRdb's table is partial and in-frame only. Of tens of thousands of clones in the sample, around 87% are singletons; the top ten hold about 5%. CDR1 and CDR2 from the germline V gene are KGHDR and SFDVKD. The CDR3 has 13 residues. The ends lost 5 bases at V and 7 bases at J; junction bases unmatched: 4. Input material: peripheral blood. The chain is built from TRBV24-1 and TRBJ2-1; 7 bases match TRBD1. This TCR was sampled from a woman of 80 years or more with acute or convalescent COVID-19. As DNA, the CDR3 is TGTGCCACCAGTGCGAGGGGGCGGAATGAGCAGTTCTTC. Amino acid sequence: CATSARGRNEQFF.